This T cell receptor (beta chain) comes out of a study of cytomegalovirus exposure and HLA in healthy donors. Whole-study results and caveats: Cytomegalovirus-associated status was assigned to 150 to 200 TCR beta chains. According to a later analysis, most TCR beta chains associated with CMV appeared HLA-restricted.

Use of 60 Vbeta and 13 Jbeta primers characterized the PCR. Data came from immunoSEQ multiplex PCR; TCRdb stores just in-frame clones and leaves some out. The sample lists 280,000 or so clones, around 90% occurring once. Points on this clone: The antigen is not known.

The germline V gene has CDR1 SNHLY and CDR2 FYNNEI. The V and J ends lost 8 bases and 5 bases, in that order; junction bases with no gene match: 6. The CDR3 covers 13 residues. V and J are TRBV2 and TRBJ1-2; 9 bases are shared with TRBD1. The sequenced sample was PBMCs. The sequence came from a woman aged 18-30 years in good health and CMV-seronegative. CDR3 sequence (DNA): TGTGCCAGCGCGGGGGGACAGGGTTATGGCTACACCTTC. Translated, it gives CASAGGQGYGYTF.